The present T cell receptor (beta chain) was sequenced within a study of blood T cell repertoires in COVID-19. Study information: There were acute and convalescent COVID-19 samples, and they came from the United States, Italy and Spain. T cells, B-cell-depleted T cells, or PBMCs provided the cDNA or gDNA that served as material.

The J segment lost 6 bases and the V segment lost 7 bases, leaving 12 bases of the junction unmatched. The CDR3 runs 15 residues. Germline CDR1 is MNHEY and CDR2 is SVGAGI. Authors' analysis steps: Reference gene primer amplification gave estimated nucleated cell counts. The method was immunoSEQ multiplex PCR; TCRdb's version includes in-frame clones alone and lacks a portion of them. V and J calls and clone size are those listed in that table; D and trimming were worked out from the DNA. This table has under 100,000 clones, around 81% appearing once. This chain joins TRBV6-5 and TRBJ2-1; 7 nucleotides agree with TRBD1. The sequence derives from a man between 45 and 60 years old with acute or convalescent COVID-19. Material for sequencing was peripheral blood. This CDR3 is CASTPGTGVSNEQFF. The CDR3 coding sequence is TGTGCCAGCACCCCGGGTACAGGGGTAAGCAATGAGCAGTTCTTC.